The sequence of this T cell receptor beta chain was determined in a study of blood T cells in healthy people across ages. Primers used in a second PCR of roughly 6 to 11 cycles were a sample-barcoded 5' primer and a J-beta primer mix. MiXCR, applied by TCRdb to the 5' RACE reads, yields one record per CDR3 protein. The repertoire has approximately 780,000 distinct CDR3 sequences, roughly 25% of them found once; the top ten carry 3%. The J segment lost 6 bases and the V segment lost 6 bases, leaving 7 bases of the junction unmatched. Germline assignment: CDR1 ENHRY and CDR2 SYGVKD. The CDR3 extends over 14 amino acids. The same sample was also used in a study of T cells of mothers and their children. From that report: Sequencing got over 8.5 million TCR beta CDR3 reads from each mother and some 3 million from each child. Similar thymic selection effects on TCR recombination output appear in pairs, both related and unrelated. Mother-child pairs who were related displayed a slightly higher overlap than unrelated pairs, a difference that was non-significant.

This clonotype was obtained from a boy aged 5-17 years in good health. The J gene is TRBJ2-2, the V gene TRBV10-3; 7 bases line up with TRBD1. The sample consisted of blood. The CDR3 protein is CAIRIDRDAGELFF. The CDR3 nucleotides are TGTGCCATCAGGATTGACAGGGATGCCGGGGAGCTGTTTTTT.